This TCR beta chain was recovered during a study of CD8+CD57+ T cells in acquired aplastic anemia (dated by TCRdb to between 2017 and 2018). With respect to the entire study: Extracted DNA from sorted CD4+ and CD8+ cells averaged around 2.9 ug, ranging from about 0.19 to 30 ug. An average of roughly 10 million reads for CD4+ cells and 12 million or so reads for CD8+ cells was obtained from healthy donor samples. Overall study results and their limits: No significant difference in CD8+ Simpson's diversity was found between patients and healthy controls (P=0.060). Roughly 29 CD8+ CDR3 sequences were shared between patients and controls but appeared highly expressed in patients and within their immunodominant clones.

In the case of this clonotype: This clone's antigen is unknown. The junction shows a germline mismatch at one end, possibly a read error.

TCR beta VDJ combination and CDR3 sequence profiling used genomic DNA as the template. An Illumina HiSeq 2000 was the platform used for TCR repertoire sequencing. The authors' analysis ran thus. Repertoire assessment relied on Simpson's diversity index, CDR3 size and DJ length profiles, and TRBV/TRBJ rearrangement plots. The most abundant DNA sequence in the deep sequencing data was taken as the immunodominant clone. CDR3 amino acid sequences were checked for sharing between subjects and were compared against published repertoires and the VDJdb database. TCRdb reprocessed the public reads (quality trimming at Q25 with fastp, clone calling with MiXCR) and kept in-frame beta chains. Every CDR3 protein is listed once, alongside the most common genes and DNA of its rows. The V and J calls follow TCRdb's processing rather than the paper's. The sample table contains some 410,000 distinct CDR3 sequences; only one count was recorded for 65% to 80% of them. The ten biggest clones cover under 4.5% of the sample.

The cysteine opens and the phenylalanine closes a CDR3 of 14 amino acids. Only the CDR3 part of the read is kept: 42 bases, read in frame from the first base. Based on the germline V gene, the CDR1 and CDR2 sequences are SNHLY and FYNNEI. TCR repertoires of sorted CD4+ and CD8+ blood T cells from severe aplastic anemia patients and healthy subjects were deep-sequenced in the study. Ficoll-Paque density gradient centrifugation was used to isolate peripheral blood mononuclear cells. Before DNA extraction, CD4+ and CD8+ T cells were sorted with FACS or magnetic beads. The sequenced material came from sorted CD4+, CD8+, or CD8+CD57+ T cells (not recorded which) from PBMCs. This receptor was taken from a human donor in good health, serving as a control. This receptor chain uses TRBV2 and TRBJ2-3, with the D call perhaps TRBD1 or TRBD2, as 6 bases match in each case. The DNA is TGTGCCAGCAGCGAGGGGGGAAGCACAGAAACGCAGTATTTT. This gives the protein CASSEGGSTETQYF.